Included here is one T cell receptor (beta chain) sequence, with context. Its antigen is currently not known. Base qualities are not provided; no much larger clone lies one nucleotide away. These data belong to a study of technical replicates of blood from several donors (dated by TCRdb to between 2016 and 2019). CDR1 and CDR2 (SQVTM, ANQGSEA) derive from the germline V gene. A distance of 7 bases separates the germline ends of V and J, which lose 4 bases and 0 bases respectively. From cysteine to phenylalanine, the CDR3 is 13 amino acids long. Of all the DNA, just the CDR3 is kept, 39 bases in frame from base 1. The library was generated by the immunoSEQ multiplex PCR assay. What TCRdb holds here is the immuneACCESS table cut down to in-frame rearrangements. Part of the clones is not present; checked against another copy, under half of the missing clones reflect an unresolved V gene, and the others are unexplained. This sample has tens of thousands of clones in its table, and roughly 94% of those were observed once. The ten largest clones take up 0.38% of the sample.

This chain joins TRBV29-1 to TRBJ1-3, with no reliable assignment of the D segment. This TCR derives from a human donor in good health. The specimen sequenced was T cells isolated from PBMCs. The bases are TGCAGCGTTGCCAACGGCTCTGGAAACACCATATATTTT. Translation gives CSVANGSGNTIYF.